This is a list of T cell receptor beta chains from one sample in a study of blood T cells in healthy people across ages. One entry per CDR3 protein results from TCRdb running MiXCR on the 5' RACE reads. The sample includes 1.4 million to 1.5 million distinct CDR3 sequences, 35% to 45% seen only once; the top ten take approximately 7.9%. The sample taken for sequencing was blood. The source of these receptors is a woman aged 18-29 years in good health. CDR3s include the opening cysteine and the closing phenylalanine or tryptophan. D genes are given only for firm matches. Clone size is not always given. Where it is, it says once, few, many or a class for expanded clones.

TRBJ2-3,NA,NA,TRBV20-1,TGCAGTGCTAGATCCGTAGCGGCGACAACAGATACGCAGTATTTT,CSARSVAATTDTQYF
TRBJ1-1,few,NA,TRBV27,TGTGCCAGCAGTTTATCGGGAGGGCTGGGAACTGAAGCTTTCTTT,CASSLSGGLGTEAFF
TRBJ2-7,NA,TRBD1,TRBV18,TGTGCCAGCTCACCCCGGCCGGGACAGAGCTCCTACGAGCAGTACTTC,CASSPRPGQSSYEQYF
TRBJ2-3,few,TRBD2,TRBV5-1,TGCGCCAGCTCTAGCGGGACCTTCGCCCCTAGCACAGATACGCAGTATTTT,CASSSGTFAPSTDTQYF
TRBJ2-1,many,TRBD2,TRBV7-2,TGTGCCAGCAGCCCTCAGGGAGGGGTCTCCTACAATGAGCAGTTCTTC,CASSPQGGVSYNEQFF
TRBJ2-7,NA,NA,TRBV4-3,TGCGCCAGCAGCCTTACTTTGAGCTCCTACAATGAGCAGTACTTC,CASSLTLSSYNEQYF
TRBJ2-7,few,NA,TRBV5-1,TGCGCCAGCACGGTAGGAACAGGCTACGAGCAGTACTTC,CASTVGTGYEQYF
TRBJ2-6,NA,NA,TRBV4-1,TGCGCCAGCAGCCAAGCTCCAGGTCTCGGCGCCAACGTCCTGACTTTC,CASSQAPGLGANVLTF
TRBJ2-3,NA,TRBD1,TRBV12-3/TRBV12-4,TGTGCCAGCAGTCCCGGAACTACAGGGGGTACAGATACGCAGTATTTT,CASSPGTTGGTDTQYF
TRBJ2-1,NA,TRBD1,TRBV15,TGTGCCACCAGCAGCTTAATGACAGGGGCGAGCTCCTACAATGAGCAGTTCTTC,CATSSLMTGASSYNEQFF
TRBJ1-5,NA,NA,TRBV12-3/TRBV12-4,TGTGCCAGCAGTTCGAGTTGGAATCAGCCCCAGCATTTT,CASSSSWNQPQHF
TRBJ2-3,many,TRBD2,TRBV29-1,TGCAGCGCTGACACCCGAGGACTAGCGGGAGGTTCCCCAGGGTTTACGCAGTATTTT,CSADTRGLAGGSPGFTQYF
TRBJ2-7,few,NA,TRBV7-9,TGTGCCAGCAGCCACCGACAGTACGAGCAGTACTTC,CASSHRQYEQYF
TRBJ2-4,NA,TRBD1,TRBV30,TGTGCCTGGGACAGGGGGTCCAAAAACATTCAGTACTTC,CAWDRGSKNIQYF
TRBJ2-6,few,NA,TRBV27,TGTGCCAGCAGTTTAAGTGGAGGGGCCAACGTCCTGACTTTC,CASSLSGGANVLTF
TRBJ2-7,NA,NA,TRBV6-5,TGTGCCAGCAGTTACGGGACACCGCAGGCGATCCACGAGCAGTACTTC,CASSYGTPQAIHEQYF
TRBJ2-3,few,NA,TRBV6-5,TGTGCCAGCAGTTCCGCTGCAACAGATACGCAGTATTTT,CASSSAATDTQYF
TRBJ1-1,few,NA,TRBV20-1,TGCAGTGCTAGAAGTTGGGTGAACACTGAAGCTTTCTTT,CSARSWVNTEAFF
TRBJ2-1,NA,NA,TRBV10-3,TGTGCCATCAGTGAGTCGACTCTGGTTGAGGAGCAGTTCTTC,CAISESTLVEEQFF
TRBJ2-2,NA,TRBD2,TRBV25-1,TGTGCCAGCTCCCCAATGAATGTAGGACTAGACACCGGGGAGCTGTTTTTT,CASSPMNVGLDTGELFF
TRBJ1-5,NA,NA,TRBV12-3/TRBV12-4,TGTGCCAGCAGTTTAGCGGCCAAGAGAGGCAATCAGCCCCAGCATTTT,CASSLAAKRGNQPQHF
TRBJ2-4,NA,TRBD1,TRBV28,TGTGCCAGCAGTTTACAGGGGGCCAAAAACGTTCAGTACTTC,CASSLQGAKNVQYF
TRBJ1-2,NA,NA,TRBV4-2,TGTGCCAGCAGCCAAGCTGGTTACTATGGCTACACCTTC,CASSQAGYYGYTF
TRBJ2-3,few,TRBD1,TRBV5-1,TGCGCCAGCAGCCTATTCCGGGACAGGGGGCTCGAATCAGGCGCAGATACGCAGTATTTT,CASSLFRDRGLESGADTQYF
TRBJ2-3,few,TRBD2,TRBV6-6,TGTGCCAGCAGTTACGGGAGCGGGACGGATAGCACAGATACGCAGTATTTT,CASSYGSGTDSTDTQYF
TRBJ2-7,few,NA,TRBV10-3,TGTGCCATCAGTGAGTCGACAGAAAGCTCCTACGAGCAGTACTTC,CAISESTESSYEQYF
TRBJ2-1,NA,TRBD2,TRBV20-1,TGCAGTGCTTTAAGACTAGCGGGGGGCTGGGATGAGCAGTTCTTC,CSALRLAGGWDEQFF
TRBJ2-1,few,NA,TRBV12-3/TRBV12-4,TGTGCCAGCAGTCGGACCGTGGGACTCTCCTACAATGAGCAGTTCTTC,CASSRTVGLSYNEQFF
TRBJ2-1,many,NA,TRBV4-1,TGCGCCAGCAGCCAAGAAGGATTAGCCTACAATGAGCAGTTCTTC,CASSQEGLAYNEQFF
TRBJ1-5,NA,TRBD1,TRBV6-1,TGTGCCAGCAGTGACATTGCGACAGGGACTCAGCCCCAGCATTTT,CASSDIATGTQPQHF